This entry lists 12 T cell receptor beta chains sequenced from one sample in a study of CD8 T cells in Susac syndrome. The RNA, about 0.5 to 1 ug, was put through reverse transcription using random hexamers. TCRdb redid the calling of the immunoSEQ multiplex PCR reads with MiXCR, one entry per CDR3 protein. The repertoire holds 80,000 or so distinct CDR3 sequences, with roughly 91% as singletons. Input material: CD4+ T cells from PBMCs. These receptors were taken from a human donor with Susac syndrome.

This clonotype came up once. V usage is TRBV19 and J usage is TRBJ2-1, with 7 nucleotides matching TRBD1. V gave up 4 bases and J gave up 3 bases; unmatched junction bases: 9. Germline assignment: CDR1 LNHDA and CDR2 SQIVND (reference sequence). The CDR3 is made up of 16 amino acids. This CDR3 reads CASSTQSGGDYNEQFF. CDR3 bases: TGTGCCAGTAGTACACAATCAGGGGGAGACTACAATGAGCAGTTCTTC.

In this sample, this clonotype turned up once. This chain connects TRBV27 to TRBJ2-5, with TRBD1 identical over 9 bases. This CDR3 spans 14 amino acids. The germline CDR1 and CDR2 sequences are MNHEY and SMNVEV (reference sequence). The ends lost 6 bases at V and 2 bases at J; junction bases unmatched: 4. The CDR3 loop is CASSGTGWQETQYF. The CDR3 nucleotides read TGTGCCAGCAGCGGGACAGGGTGGCAAGAGACCCAGTACTTC.

The chain has TRBV20-1 and TRBJ2-3; maybe TRBD2 (5 bases). Deletions cut 5 bases from V and 2 bases from J, with 20 bases between. The CDR3 length is 16 residues. CDR1 and CDR2 (germline): DFQATT, SNEGSKA (reference sequence). CDR3 DNA sequence: TGCAGTGCTCCTCCGTCGAGCGGAGTTACCACAGATACGCAGTATTTT. Translated: CSAPPSSGVTTDTQYF.

The rearrangement joins TRBV24-1 to TRBJ2-3, with 7 bases lining up with TRBD1. The CDR3 has 17 residues. Germline loops: CDR1 KGHDR, CDR2 SFDVKD. The V gene end was trimmed by 8 bases and the J gene end by 0 bases; junction bases not matched to a gene: 13. CDR3 sequence (DNA): TGTGCCACCAAAGGCAGGTCTCGGGACAGAAGCACAGATACGCAGTATTTT. Translation gives CATKGRSRDRSTDTQYF.

The gene calls are TRBV20-1 and TRBJ2-1, with a weak D call TRBD1 (7 bases). Between the trimmed V and J ends, which lost 7 bases and 4 bases, there was a span of 17 bases. There are 14 residues in the CDR3. CDR1 and CDR2 (germline): DFQATT, SNEGSKA (reference sequence). This chain's CDR3 is CSGTPRGAYNEQFF. CDR3 sequence (DNA): TGCAGTGGGACCCCCAGGGGGGCTTACAATGAGCAGTTCTTC.

The chain employs TRBV2 and TRBJ2-1; 8 bases agree with TRBD1. The J segment lost 4 bases and the V segment lost 7 bases, leaving 9 bases of the junction unmatched. The CDR3 has 15 amino acids. From germline, CDR1 is SNHLY and CDR2 FYNNEI. DNA of the CDR3: TGTGCCAGCACTTCGTTGGGACAGGAGTACAATGAGCAGTTCTTC. Protein product: CASTSLGQEYNEQFF.

The V call is TRBV20-1, the J call TRBJ1-4; D is undetermined. CDR3 length: 13 residues. The germline V and J ends were trimmed by 2 bases and 7 bases, with 11 bases remaining between them. From germline, CDR1 is DFQATT and CDR2 SNEGSKA (reference sequence). In DNA, the CDR3 is TGCAGTGCTAGAACTGGGCTGACTGAAAAACTGTTTTTT. It yields the protein CSARTGLTEKLFF.

This chain uses TRBV2 with TRBJ2-7; D gene uncertain. V lost 4 bases and J 6 bases, leaving 16 bases between the germline ends. Germline CDR1 is SNHLY and CDR2 is FYNNEI. The CDR3 has 14 residues. In nucleotides, the CDR3 is TGTGCCAGCAGTGGGGCCCCCCCTCCAAGCGAGCAGTACTTC. As protein: CASSGAPPPSEQYF. Full variable domain (outside the CDR3, taken from reference TRBV2 and TRBJ2-7): EPEVTQTPSHQVTQMGQEVILRCVPISNHLYFYWYRQILGQKVEFLVSFYNNEISEKSEIFDDQFSVERPDGSNFTLKIRSTKLEDSAMYFCASSGAPPPSEQYFGPGTRLTVT.

This chain uses TRBV11-3 with TRBJ2-2; a weak D match, TRBD2 (5 bases). Germline V gene lookup returns CDR1 SGHNT and CDR2 YENEEA. The V end lost 0 bases, the J end lost 0 bases, and 8 bases lay between the germline ends. The CDR3 has 16 residues. The CDR3 DNA sequence: TGTGCCAGCAGCTTAGACGGAGGCCCGAACACCGGGGAGCTGTTTTTT. Residues: CASSLDGGPNTGELFF.

The CDR3 spells CSASGRGQETQYF. The CDR3 DNA reads as TGCAGTGCCAGCGGAAGGGGCCAAGAGACCCAGTACTTC. This chain connects TRBV20-1 to TRBJ2-5; the D gene could be TRBD1 or TRBD2 (5 bases each). In germline, CDR1 is DFQATT, CDR2 SNEGSKA (reference sequence). Trimming removed 6 bases from V and 1 base from J, with 12 bases in between. The CDR3 totals 13 residues.

This clonotype was recorded only once. The chain combines TRBV28 with TRBJ2-5, with 8 bases that match TRBD1. This CDR3 comprises 13 residues. Germline V CDR1 and CDR2: MDHEN, SYDVKM. The V segment lost 11 bases and the J segment 5 bases; nucleotides outside the gene matches: 10. The CDR3 is CASQGGAWETQYF. The CDR3 DNA reads as TGTGCCTCACAGGGGGGCGCGTGGGAGACCCAGTACTTC.

V is TRBV24-1 and J is TRBJ1-3; D uncertain. Deletions cut 4 bases from V and 4 bases from J, with 10 bases between. There are 14 residues in the CDR3. Germline CDR1 and CDR2: KGHDR and SFDVKD. The CDR3 DNA sequence: TGTGCCACCAGTGAGCCTCGGTACGGAAACACCATATATTTT. Its translation is CATSEPRYGNTIYF.